The clone carrying this T cell receptor beta chain has a handful of counts. The antigen is unknown. The CDR3 is made up of 15 amino acids. V was cut by 6 bases and J by 0 bases, with 15 bases left in between. Germline lookup yields CDR1 SGHTA and CDR2 FQGNSA. These data are taken from a study of T cell repertoires in cytomegalovirus infection. As for the study in general: Recently identified HLA-C-restricted and well-studied HLA-B-restricted CMV epitopes were used. Study-wide results and limits: What dominated the ex vivo response were HLA-C-restricted CMV-specific TCR beta clonotypes.

A single record per CDR3 protein comes from TCRdb applying MiXCR to the reads. This table holds a few hundred thousand distinct CDR3 sequences, 33% found once. The material was cultured PBMCs, obtained from culture after CMV antigen stimulation. J is TRBJ2-7 and V is TRBV7-2; possible D gene TRBD1, 5 bases. The sequence was collected from a human donor in good health (CMV status not recorded). Some clones in this sample may be carry-over from other donors' samples. In DNA form, the CDR3 reads TGTGCCAGCAGTCACGGACACCTACGCTCCTACGAGCAGTACTTC. It codes for CASSHGHLRSYEQYF.